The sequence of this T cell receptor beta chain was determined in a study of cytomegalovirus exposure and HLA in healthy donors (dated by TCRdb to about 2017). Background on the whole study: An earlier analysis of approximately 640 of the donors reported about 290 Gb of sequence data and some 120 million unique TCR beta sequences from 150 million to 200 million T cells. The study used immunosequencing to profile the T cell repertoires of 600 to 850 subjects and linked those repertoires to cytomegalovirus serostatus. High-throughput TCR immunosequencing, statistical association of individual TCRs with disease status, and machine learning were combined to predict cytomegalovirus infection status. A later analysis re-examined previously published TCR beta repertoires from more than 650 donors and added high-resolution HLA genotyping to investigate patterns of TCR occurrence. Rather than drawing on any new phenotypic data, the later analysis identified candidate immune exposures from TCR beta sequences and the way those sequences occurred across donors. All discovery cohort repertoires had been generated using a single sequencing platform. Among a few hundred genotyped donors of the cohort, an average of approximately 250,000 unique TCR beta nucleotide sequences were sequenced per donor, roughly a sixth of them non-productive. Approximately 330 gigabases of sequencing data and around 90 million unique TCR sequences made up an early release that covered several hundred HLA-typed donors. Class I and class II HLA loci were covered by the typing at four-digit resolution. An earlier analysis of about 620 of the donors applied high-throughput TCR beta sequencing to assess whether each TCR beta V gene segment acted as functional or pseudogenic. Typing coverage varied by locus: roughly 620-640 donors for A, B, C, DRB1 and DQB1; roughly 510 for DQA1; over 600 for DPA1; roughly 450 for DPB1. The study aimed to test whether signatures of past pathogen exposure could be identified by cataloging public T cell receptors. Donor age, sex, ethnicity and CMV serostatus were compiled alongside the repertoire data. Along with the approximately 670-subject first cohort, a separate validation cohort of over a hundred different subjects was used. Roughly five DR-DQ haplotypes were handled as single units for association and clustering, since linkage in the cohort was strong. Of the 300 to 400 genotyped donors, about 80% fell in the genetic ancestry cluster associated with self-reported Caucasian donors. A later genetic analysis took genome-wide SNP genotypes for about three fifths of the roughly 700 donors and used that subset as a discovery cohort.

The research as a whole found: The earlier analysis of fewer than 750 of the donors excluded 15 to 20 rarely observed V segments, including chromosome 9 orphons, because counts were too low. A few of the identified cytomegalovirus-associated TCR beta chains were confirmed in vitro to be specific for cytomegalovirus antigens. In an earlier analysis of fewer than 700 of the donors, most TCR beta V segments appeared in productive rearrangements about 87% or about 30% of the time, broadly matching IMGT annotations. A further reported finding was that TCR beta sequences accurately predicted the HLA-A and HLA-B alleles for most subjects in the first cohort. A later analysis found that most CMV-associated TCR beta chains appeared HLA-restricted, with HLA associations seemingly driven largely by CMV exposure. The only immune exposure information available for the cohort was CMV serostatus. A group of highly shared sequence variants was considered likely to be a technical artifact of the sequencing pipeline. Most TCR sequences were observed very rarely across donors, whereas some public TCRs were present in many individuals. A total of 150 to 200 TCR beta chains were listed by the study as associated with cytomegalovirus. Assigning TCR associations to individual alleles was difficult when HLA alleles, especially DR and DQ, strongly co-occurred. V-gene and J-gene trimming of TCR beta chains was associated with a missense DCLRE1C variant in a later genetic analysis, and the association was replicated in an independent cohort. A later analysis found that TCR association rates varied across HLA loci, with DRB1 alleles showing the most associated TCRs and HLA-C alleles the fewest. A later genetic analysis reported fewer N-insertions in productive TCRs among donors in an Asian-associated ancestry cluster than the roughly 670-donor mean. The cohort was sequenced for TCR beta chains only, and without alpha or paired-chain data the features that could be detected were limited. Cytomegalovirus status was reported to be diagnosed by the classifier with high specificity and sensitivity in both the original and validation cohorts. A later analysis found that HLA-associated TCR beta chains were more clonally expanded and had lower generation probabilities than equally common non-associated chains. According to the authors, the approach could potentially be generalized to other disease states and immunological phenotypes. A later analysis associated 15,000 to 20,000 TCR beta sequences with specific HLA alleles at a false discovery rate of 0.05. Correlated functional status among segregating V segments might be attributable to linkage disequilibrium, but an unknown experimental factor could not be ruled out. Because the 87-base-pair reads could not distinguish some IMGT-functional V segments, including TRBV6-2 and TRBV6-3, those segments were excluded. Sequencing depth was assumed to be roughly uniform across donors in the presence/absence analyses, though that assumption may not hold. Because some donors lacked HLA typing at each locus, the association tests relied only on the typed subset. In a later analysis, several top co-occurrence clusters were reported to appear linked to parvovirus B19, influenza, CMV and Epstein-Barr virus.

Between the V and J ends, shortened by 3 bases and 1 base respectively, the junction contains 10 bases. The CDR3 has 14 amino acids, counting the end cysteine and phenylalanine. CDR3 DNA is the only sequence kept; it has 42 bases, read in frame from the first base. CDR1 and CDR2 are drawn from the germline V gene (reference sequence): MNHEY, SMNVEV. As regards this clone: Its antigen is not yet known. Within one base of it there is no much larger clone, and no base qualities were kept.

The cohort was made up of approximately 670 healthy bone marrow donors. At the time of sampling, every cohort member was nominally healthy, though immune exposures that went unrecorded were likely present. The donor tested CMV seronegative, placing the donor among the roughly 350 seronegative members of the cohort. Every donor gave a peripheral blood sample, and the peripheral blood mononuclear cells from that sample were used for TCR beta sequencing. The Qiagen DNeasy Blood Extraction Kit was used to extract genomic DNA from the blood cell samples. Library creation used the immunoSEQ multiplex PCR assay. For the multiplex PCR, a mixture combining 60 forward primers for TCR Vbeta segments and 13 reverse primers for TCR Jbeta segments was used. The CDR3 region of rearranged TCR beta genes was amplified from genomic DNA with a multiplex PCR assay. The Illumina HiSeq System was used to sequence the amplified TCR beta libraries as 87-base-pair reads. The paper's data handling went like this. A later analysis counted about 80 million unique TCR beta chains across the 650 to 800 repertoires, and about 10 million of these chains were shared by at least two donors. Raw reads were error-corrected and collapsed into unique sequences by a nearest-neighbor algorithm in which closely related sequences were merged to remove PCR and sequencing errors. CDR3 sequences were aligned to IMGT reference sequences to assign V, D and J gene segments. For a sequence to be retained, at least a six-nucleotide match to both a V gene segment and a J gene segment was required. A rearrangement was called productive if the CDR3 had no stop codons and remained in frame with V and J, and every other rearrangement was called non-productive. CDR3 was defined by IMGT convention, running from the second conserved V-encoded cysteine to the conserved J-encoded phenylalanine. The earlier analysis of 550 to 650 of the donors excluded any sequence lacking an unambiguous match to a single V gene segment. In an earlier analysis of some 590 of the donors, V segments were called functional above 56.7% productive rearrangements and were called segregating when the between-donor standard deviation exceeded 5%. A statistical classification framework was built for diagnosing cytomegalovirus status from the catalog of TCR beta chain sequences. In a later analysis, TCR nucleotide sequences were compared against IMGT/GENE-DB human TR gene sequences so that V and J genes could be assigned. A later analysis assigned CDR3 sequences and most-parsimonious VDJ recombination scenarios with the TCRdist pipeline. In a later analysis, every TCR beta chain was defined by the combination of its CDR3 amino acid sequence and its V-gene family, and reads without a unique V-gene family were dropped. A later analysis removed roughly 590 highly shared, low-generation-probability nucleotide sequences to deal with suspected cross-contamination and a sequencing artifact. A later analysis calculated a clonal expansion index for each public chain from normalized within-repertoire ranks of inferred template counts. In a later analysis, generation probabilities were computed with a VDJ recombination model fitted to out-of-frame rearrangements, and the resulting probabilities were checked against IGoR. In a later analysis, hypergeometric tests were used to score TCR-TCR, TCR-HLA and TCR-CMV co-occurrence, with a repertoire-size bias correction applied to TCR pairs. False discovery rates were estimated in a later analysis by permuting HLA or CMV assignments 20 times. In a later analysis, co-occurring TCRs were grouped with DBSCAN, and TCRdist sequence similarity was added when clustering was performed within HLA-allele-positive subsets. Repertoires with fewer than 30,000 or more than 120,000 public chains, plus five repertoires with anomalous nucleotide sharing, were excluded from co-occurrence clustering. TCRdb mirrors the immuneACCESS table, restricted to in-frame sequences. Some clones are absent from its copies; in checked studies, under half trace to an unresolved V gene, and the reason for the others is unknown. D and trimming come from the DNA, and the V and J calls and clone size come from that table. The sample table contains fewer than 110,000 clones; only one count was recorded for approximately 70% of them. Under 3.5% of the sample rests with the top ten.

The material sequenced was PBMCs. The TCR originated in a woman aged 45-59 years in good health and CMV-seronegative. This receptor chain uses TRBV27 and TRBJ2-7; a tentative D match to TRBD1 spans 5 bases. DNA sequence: TGTGCCAGCAGTTTGCAGGGTCCGTCCTACGAGCAGTACTTC. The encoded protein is CASSLQGPSYEQYF.